Listed below are T cell receptor beta chains from one sample, sequenced in a study of T cell changes during pregnancy in multiple sclerosis. Profiling relied on immunoSEQ multiplex PCR, and the TCRdb table lists in-frame clones only, not all of them. The sample records over 55,000 clones, 92% being singletons. Sequencing was performed on CD8+ T cells from peripheral blood mononuclear cells, taken in the third trimester of pregnancy. The receptors here all came from a female donor in good health, enrolled as a control in a pregnancy study. Both conserved end residues are part of each CDR3. A D gene is named only where the DNA matches it firmly. A clone size is listed for some rows: how often the clone was seen (once, few, many), or a class if it is expanded.

v_call,d_call,clone_size,j_call,cdr3_aa,cdr3_nt
TRBV5-4,.,.,TRBJ1-1,CASSAGGVNTEAFF,TGTGCCAGCAGCGCCGGGGGGGTGAACACTGAAGCTTTCTTT
TRBV27,TRBD1,once,TRBJ2-5,CASSLSGQGYQETQYF,TGTGCCAGCAGTTTATCGGGACAGGGGTACCAAGAGACCCAGTACTTC
TRBV29-1,TRBD1,.,TRBJ1-2,CSAQTGGDYGYTF,TGCAGCGCACAAACAGGGGGCGACTATGGCTACACCTTC
TRBV30,.,.,TRBJ2-2,CAWSVGGGELFF,TGTGCCTGGAGTGTAGGGGGCGGGGAGCTGTTTTTT
TRBV10-3,.,medium-sized,TRBJ1-3,CANRDNSGNTIYF,TGTGCCAACCGGGACAACTCTGGAAACACCATATATTTT
TRBV9,.,.,TRBJ2-1,CASSVGDEQFF,TGTGCCAGCAGCGTAGGAGATGAGCAGTTCTTC
TRBV13,TRBD1,.,TRBJ2-3,CASSLPGRDRSTDTQYF,TGTGCCAGCAGCTTGCCCGGTAGGGACAGATCCACAGATACGCAGTATTTT
TRBV9,TRBD2,few,TRBJ2-2,CASSVDGLAGGPTGELFF,TGTGCCAGCAGCGTAGACGGACTAGCGGGGGGGCCAACCGGGGAGCTGTTTTTT
TRBV4-3,.,once,TRBJ2-7,CASSPTPIPGSPYEQYF,TGCGCCAGCAGCCCCACGCCGATCCCGGGGAGCCCCTACGAGCAGTACTTC
TRBV13,.,.,TRBJ1-1,CASRAPGYTEAFF,TGTGCCAGCAGGGCCCCGGGGTACACTGAAGCTTTCTTT
TRBV2,TRBD1,.,TRBJ1-1,CASRGDRGKGNTEAFF,TGTGCCAGCAGAGGGGACAGGGGGAAGGGGAACACTGAAGCTTTCTTT
TRBV7-9,TRBD1,.,TRBJ2-1,CASSLMDRGFKNEQFF,TGTGCCAGCAGCTTGATGGACAGGGGATTCAAAAATGAGCAGTTCTTC
TRBV6-6,.,once,TRBJ1-1,CASSRTFADTEAFF,TGTGCCAGCAGCCGGACTTTCGCAGACACTGAAGCTTTCTTT
TRBV4-3,.,once,TRBJ2-1,CASSPRSSILDNEQFF,TGCGCCAGCAGCCCAAGATCGTCCATACTAGACAATGAGCAGTTCTTC
TRBV5-1,.,.,TRBJ2-1,CASSLAAGGSSYNEQFF,TGCGCCAGCAGCTTGGCCGCTGGCGGAAGCTCCTACAATGAGCAGTTCTTC
TRBV6-6,TRBD1,.,TRBJ1-6,CASSARGTGINSPLHF,TGTGCCAGCAGTGCCAGGGGGACAGGGATTAATTCACCCCTCCACTTT
TRBV5-1,TRBD2,.,TRBJ2-1,CASSADETSGSYNEQFF,TGCGCCAGCAGCGCGGATGAGACTAGCGGCTCCTACAATGAGCAGTTCTTC
TRBV27,TRBD1,.,TRBJ1-5,CASSLAGGQPQHF,TGTGCCAGCAGTTTAGCAGGGGGGCAGCCCCAGCATTTT
TRBV4-1,.,.,TRBJ2-6,CASSQERGGGANVLTF,TGCGCCAGCAGCCAAGAACGCGGTGGTGGGGCCAACGTCCTGACTTTC
TRBV7-9,TRBD1,.,TRBJ1-2,CASSPETGDTNYGYTF,TGTGCCAGCAGCCCTGAGACAGGGGATACTAACTATGGCTACACCTTC